The rows below give T cell receptor beta chains drawn from one sample of a study of beta chain features in type 1 diabetes. The protocol was immunoSEQ multiplex PCR, while the TCRdb copy is restricted to in-frame clones and leaves out a portion. The table records around 180,000 clones, about 7.9% of them present only once. Sequences were obtained from central memory CD4+ T cells from blood. The source of these receptors is a man aged 18 to 35 with type 1 diabetes. Both conserved end residues are part of each CDR3. For some rows the clone size is stated as once, few or many, or as a class when expanded; others skip it.

CDR3 protein: CASSRGLAGLADTQYF; clone size: few; V gene: TRBV5-4; CDR3 length: 16; J gene: TRBJ2-3
CDR3 protein: CASMLAGSTDTQYF; clone size: NA; V gene: TRBV5-1; CDR3 length: 14; J gene: TRBJ2-3
CDR3 protein: CASSLVAGPWELFF; clone size: NA; V gene: TRBV7-9; CDR3 length: 14; J gene: TRBJ2-2
CDR3 protein: CASSRDSRETQYF; clone size: NA; V gene: TRBV7-7; CDR3 length: 13; J gene: TRBJ2-5
CDR3 protein: CASSQTRLALQNEQFF; clone size: NA; V gene: TRBV4-1; CDR3 length: 16; J gene: TRBJ2-1
CDR3 protein: CASATGTRSYEQYF; clone size: NA; V gene: TRBV2; CDR3 length: 14; J gene: TRBJ2-7
CDR3 protein: CASSRDRGAGELFF; clone size: NA; V gene: TRBV11-2; CDR3 length: 14; J gene: TRBJ2-2
CDR3 protein: CASSEIGARGTEAFF; clone size: few; V gene: TRBV25-1; CDR3 length: 15; J gene: TRBJ1-1
CDR3 protein: CASSFLPTGTEQFF; clone size: many; V gene: TRBV28; CDR3 length: 14; J gene: TRBJ2-1
CDR3 protein: CASSLGLAGGHETQYF; clone size: NA; V gene: TRBV11-2; CDR3 length: 16; J gene: TRBJ2-5
CDR3 protein: CASSARQGGTEAFF; clone size: NA; V gene: TRBV7-2; CDR3 length: 14; J gene: TRBJ1-1
CDR3 protein: CAWNKAGGETQYF; clone size: NA; V gene: TRBV30; CDR3 length: 13; J gene: TRBJ2-5
CDR3 protein: CASTSTQGTARGYTF; clone size: NA; V gene: TRBV2; CDR3 length: 15; J gene: TRBJ1-2
CDR3 protein: CASSLAFPYEQYF; clone size: few; V gene: TRBV5-7; CDR3 length: 13; J gene: TRBJ2-7
CDR3 protein: CASTGGTNTNEKLFF; clone size: few; V gene: TRBV28; CDR3 length: 15; J gene: TRBJ1-4
CDR3 protein: CASSPTVSTDTQYF; clone size: few; V gene: TRBV6-5; CDR3 length: 14; J gene: TRBJ2-3
CDR3 protein: CSVDNRGDEQYF; clone size: few; V gene: TRBV29-1; CDR3 length: 12; J gene: TRBJ2-7
CDR3 protein: CAWTPFLDRVSEAFF; clone size: few; V gene: TRBV30; CDR3 length: 15; J gene: TRBJ1-1